This T cell receptor (beta chain) was profiled in a study of T cell responses to AZD1222 COVID-19 vaccine. The CDR3 is made up of 16 amino acids. Germline V CDR1 and CDR2: ENHRY, SYGVKD. Losses at the gene ends were 10 bases for V and 4 bases for J; bases not matched to a gene: 13. Regarding the study as a whole: At study baseline, merely roughly 6 AZD1222 recipients were seropositive. Sampled repertoires all dated from after the peak T cell response.

Turning to this clone: Its antigen is undetermined.

Produced via immunoSEQ multiplex PCR; TCRdb's table is partial and in-frame only. The table shows some 120,000 clones, with 87% occurring only once. This TCR was recovered from an adult in good health. The sample was peripheral blood, taken on day 0 of AZD1222 vaccination. V and J are TRBV10-3 and TRBJ2-1; 10 bases are a match to TRBD2. The CDR3 coding sequence is TGTGCCACCCTTATGCCTAGCGGGGGTATATACAATGAGCAGTTCTTC. Encoded protein: CATLMPSGGIYNEQFF.